This T cell receptor (beta chain) was obtained from a study of T cells in Graves' hyperthyroidism and ophthalmopathy (dated by TCRdb to the late 2010s). For context, the study as a whole: Peripheral blood samples were taken at initial diagnosis, before any treatment was given. A discovery cohort of around 98 patients, approximately 45 with Graves' ophthalmopathy and 55 to 65 with stable Graves' hyperthyroidism, was used to find distinguishing TCR V-J signatures. Prospective prediction of ophthalmopathy was tested in an independent validation cohort consisting of fewer than 20 hyperthyroidism patients and about 17 patients who later progressed to ophthalmopathy. The roughly 100 discovery patients were randomly divided into training and test sets at a 7:3 ratio. In about six Graves' hyperthyroidism patients, the study also compared T-cell repertoires from thyroid tissue with T-cell repertoires from blood. After sampling, hyperthyroidism patients received methimazole starting at 30 mg daily, and ophthalmopathy patients received high-dose intravenous methylprednisolone. TCR Vbeta CDR3 sequencing of some 140 peripheral blood samples (under 45 ophthalmopathy, 75 to 85 hyperthyroidism and 17 progressor patients) is reported in the paper.

The TCR beta CDR3 regions were amplified from RNA transcripts. For the first round of RT-PCR on the TCR CDR3, the HTBI primer set was used together with the Qiagen OneStep RT-PCR kit. Libraries were constructed in a second round of multiplex PCR, after which size selection and purification were performed. Sequencing of the libraries was done on an Illumina HiSeq2000 using paired-end 100 bp reads. As for the authors' bioinformatics: SOAPnuke was used to process the raw data, removing reads that contained adapters or uncalled bases, had a mean Phred below 15, or lacked an exact match to the constant primer or identifier. High-quality paired reads were merged with COPE v1.2.5, and unique nucleotide sequences were defined as clonotypes. MiTCR v1.1 was used to align clonotypes to the IMGT TRBV, TRBD and TRBJ reference segments. The analysis was restricted to V-J combinations with a frequency above 0.0001, which together covered 99% to 99.2% of the repertoires. A TCS score was defined as the ratio of F50 (clonal expansion) to E x V (chaos), with BLOSUM62-based TCRdist applied between CDR3 peptides within each V-J. Welch's t-statistics and random forest reduced several hundred V-J features to 13, which were used in a naive Bayes classifier (R e1071). In-frame beta chains were kept once TCRdb had trimmed the public reads at Q25 with fastp and called clones with MiXCR. Entries are consolidated by CDR3 protein sequence, retaining the most common genes and DNA. It is TCRdb's table, rather than the study itself, that gives the V and J calls and clone size. Within this sample are about 300,000 distinct CDR3 sequences, with roughly 20% of them counted one time only. The ten most abundant clones make up about two fifths of the sample.

Study-wide findings and limitations: In validation, progression to ophthalmopathy was predicted by the model with 65% to 71% sensitivity and about 72% specificity, a median of approximately 6.5 months before onset. Blood samples also contained most of the expanded thyroid clonotypes (frequency above 0.001), which suggests that blood repertoires may reflect thyroid immune responses. No statistical method was used to set the sample size in advance, and investigators knew the group allocation. In cross-validation, a model built on a 13 V-J signature told ophthalmopathy apart from stable hyperthyroidism with 85% to 90% sensitivity and roughly 81% specificity, and in testing the same model reached 80%/75%.

The trim is 4 bases for V and 5 bases for J, with a gap of 12 bases between the germline ends. The CDR3 starts with the cysteine, ends with the phenylalanine, and has 14 residues. The only DNA kept is the CDR3, 42 bases in frame from the first base. Regarding this clonotype: Its antigen target is currently unknown. One base away there is no much larger clone; base qualities are not given.

Ophthalmopathy patients had moderately to severely active disease, Clinical Activity Score of at least 3, NOSPECS grade of at least 4, and duration under 3 months. The study excluded patients with uncontrolled infections, other autoimmune diseases, pregnancy or lactation. Diagnoses were established on the basis of clinical symptoms, serum thyroxine and TRAb, thyroid ultrasound, and orbital computed tomography. PBMCs were isolated from approximately 10 ml of fresh peripheral blood by Ficoll-Paque density gradient centrifugation. Trizol reagent was used to extract total RNA, and RNA quality was then checked on an Agilent 2100 Bioanalyzer.

The receptor comes from a man between 45 and 60 years old with Graves' ophthalmopathy. The chain employs TRBV12-3 or TRBV12-4 and TRBJ2-1; the D gene assignment is ambiguous. Sample: blood. The CDR3 region reads CASSSTRANNEQFF. The base sequence is TGTGCCAGCAGTTCAACTCGGGCCAACAATGAGCAGTTCTTC.